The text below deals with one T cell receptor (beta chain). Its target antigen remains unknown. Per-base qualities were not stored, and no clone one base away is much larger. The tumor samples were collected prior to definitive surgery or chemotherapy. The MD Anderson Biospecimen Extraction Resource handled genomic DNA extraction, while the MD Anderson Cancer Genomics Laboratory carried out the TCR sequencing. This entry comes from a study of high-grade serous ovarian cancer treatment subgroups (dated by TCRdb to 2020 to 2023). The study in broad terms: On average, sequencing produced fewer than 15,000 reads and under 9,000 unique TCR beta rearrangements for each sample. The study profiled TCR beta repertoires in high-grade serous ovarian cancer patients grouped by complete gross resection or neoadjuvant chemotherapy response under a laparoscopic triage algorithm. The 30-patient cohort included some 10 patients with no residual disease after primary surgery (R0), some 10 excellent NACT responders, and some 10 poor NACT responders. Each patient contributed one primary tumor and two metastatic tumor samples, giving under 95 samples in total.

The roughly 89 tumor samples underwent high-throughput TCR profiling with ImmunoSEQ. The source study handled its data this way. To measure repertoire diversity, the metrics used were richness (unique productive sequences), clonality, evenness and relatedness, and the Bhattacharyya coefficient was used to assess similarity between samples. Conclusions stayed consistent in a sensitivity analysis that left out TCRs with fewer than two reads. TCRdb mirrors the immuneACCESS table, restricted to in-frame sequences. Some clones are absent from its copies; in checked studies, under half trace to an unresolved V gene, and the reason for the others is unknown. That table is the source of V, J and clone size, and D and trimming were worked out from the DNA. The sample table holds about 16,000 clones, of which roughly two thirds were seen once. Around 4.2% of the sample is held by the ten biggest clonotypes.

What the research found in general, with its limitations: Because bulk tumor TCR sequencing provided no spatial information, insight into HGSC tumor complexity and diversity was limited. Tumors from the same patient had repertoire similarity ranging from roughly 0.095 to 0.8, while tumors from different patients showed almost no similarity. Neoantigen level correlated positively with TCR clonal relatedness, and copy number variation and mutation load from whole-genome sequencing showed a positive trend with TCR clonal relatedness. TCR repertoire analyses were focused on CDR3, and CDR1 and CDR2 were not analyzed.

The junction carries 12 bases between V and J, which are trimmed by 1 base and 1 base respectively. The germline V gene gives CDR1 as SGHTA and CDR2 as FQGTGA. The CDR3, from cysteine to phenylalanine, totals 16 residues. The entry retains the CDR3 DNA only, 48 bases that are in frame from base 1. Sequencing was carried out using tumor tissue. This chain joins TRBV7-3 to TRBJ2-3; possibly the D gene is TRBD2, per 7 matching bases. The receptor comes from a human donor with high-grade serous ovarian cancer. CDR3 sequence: CASSLMGGGGTDTQYF. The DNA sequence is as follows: TGTGCCAGCAGCTTAATGGGGGGGGGCGGCACAGATACGCAGTATTTT.